There are many counts of the clone carrying this TCR beta chain. The data were taken from a study of neurological immune-mediated disorders. Synthesis of cDNA was performed by 5'RACE using 10-nucleotide random UMIs. Every sequencing run generated over 190 million TCR-beta sequences from 15-18 subjects. MiXCR, applied by TCRdb to the 5' RACE reads, yields one record per CDR3 protein. The sample has some 29,000 distinct CDR3 sequences; roughly 12% are singletons. Unsorted libraries were generated from 2 million PBMCs. These cells had been stored in RNAlater at -80 C. The germline CDR1 and CDR2 sequences are DFQATT and SNEGSKA (reference sequence). The CDR3 runs 15 residues. Trimming stripped 0 bases from V and 6 bases from J, with 15 bases between.

The chain has TRBV20-1 and TRBJ1-5; D call uncertain. Sequencing was performed on PBMCs. The receptor was derived from a woman aged 55-70 years in good health. For the CDR3, the DNA is TGCAGTGCTAGAGATTGGAGGGTGGAAGGTCAGCCCCAGCATTTT. This encodes CSARDWRVEGQPQHF.